This paragraph covers one T cell receptor (beta chain) sequence. Its antigen remains unknown. This entry comes from a study of T-cell reconstitution after alpha-beta-depleted transplantation in children. Study-level points and caveats: Expanded graft clones, several hundred of them, were reportedly the source of alpha-beta T cells about two months after transplant. Once a year had passed after transplant, T-cell counts and diversity came mostly from newly produced T cells. For some patients, TCRbeta diversity was high at day 60 because of recipient T cells and thymic progenitors that survived.

Trimming at V came to 2 bases and at J to 7 bases, leaving 7 bases not matched to a gene. The CDR3 covers 16 residues. Unique molecular identifiers featured in how the TCRbeta library was prepared. TCRdb reanalysed the PCR reads using MiXCR and keeps one entry per CDR3 protein. The data show approximately 980,000 distinct CDR3 sequences, about 31% seen once. V is TRBV12-3 or TRBV12-4 and J is TRBJ2-2; TRBD2 agrees at 10 bases. Sequencing used PBMCs, mostly from graft donor cells, obtained 360 days after TCRalphabeta/CD19-depleted stem cell transplant. The sequence was obtained from a boy in the first two years of life who had a stem cell transplant for SCID, so the T cells may come from the graft donor. The CDR3 DNA reads TGTGCCAGCAGTTTAAGCGGGGGGGCCGCTTACGGGGAGCTGTTTTTT. Encoded protein: CASSLSGGAAYGELFF.